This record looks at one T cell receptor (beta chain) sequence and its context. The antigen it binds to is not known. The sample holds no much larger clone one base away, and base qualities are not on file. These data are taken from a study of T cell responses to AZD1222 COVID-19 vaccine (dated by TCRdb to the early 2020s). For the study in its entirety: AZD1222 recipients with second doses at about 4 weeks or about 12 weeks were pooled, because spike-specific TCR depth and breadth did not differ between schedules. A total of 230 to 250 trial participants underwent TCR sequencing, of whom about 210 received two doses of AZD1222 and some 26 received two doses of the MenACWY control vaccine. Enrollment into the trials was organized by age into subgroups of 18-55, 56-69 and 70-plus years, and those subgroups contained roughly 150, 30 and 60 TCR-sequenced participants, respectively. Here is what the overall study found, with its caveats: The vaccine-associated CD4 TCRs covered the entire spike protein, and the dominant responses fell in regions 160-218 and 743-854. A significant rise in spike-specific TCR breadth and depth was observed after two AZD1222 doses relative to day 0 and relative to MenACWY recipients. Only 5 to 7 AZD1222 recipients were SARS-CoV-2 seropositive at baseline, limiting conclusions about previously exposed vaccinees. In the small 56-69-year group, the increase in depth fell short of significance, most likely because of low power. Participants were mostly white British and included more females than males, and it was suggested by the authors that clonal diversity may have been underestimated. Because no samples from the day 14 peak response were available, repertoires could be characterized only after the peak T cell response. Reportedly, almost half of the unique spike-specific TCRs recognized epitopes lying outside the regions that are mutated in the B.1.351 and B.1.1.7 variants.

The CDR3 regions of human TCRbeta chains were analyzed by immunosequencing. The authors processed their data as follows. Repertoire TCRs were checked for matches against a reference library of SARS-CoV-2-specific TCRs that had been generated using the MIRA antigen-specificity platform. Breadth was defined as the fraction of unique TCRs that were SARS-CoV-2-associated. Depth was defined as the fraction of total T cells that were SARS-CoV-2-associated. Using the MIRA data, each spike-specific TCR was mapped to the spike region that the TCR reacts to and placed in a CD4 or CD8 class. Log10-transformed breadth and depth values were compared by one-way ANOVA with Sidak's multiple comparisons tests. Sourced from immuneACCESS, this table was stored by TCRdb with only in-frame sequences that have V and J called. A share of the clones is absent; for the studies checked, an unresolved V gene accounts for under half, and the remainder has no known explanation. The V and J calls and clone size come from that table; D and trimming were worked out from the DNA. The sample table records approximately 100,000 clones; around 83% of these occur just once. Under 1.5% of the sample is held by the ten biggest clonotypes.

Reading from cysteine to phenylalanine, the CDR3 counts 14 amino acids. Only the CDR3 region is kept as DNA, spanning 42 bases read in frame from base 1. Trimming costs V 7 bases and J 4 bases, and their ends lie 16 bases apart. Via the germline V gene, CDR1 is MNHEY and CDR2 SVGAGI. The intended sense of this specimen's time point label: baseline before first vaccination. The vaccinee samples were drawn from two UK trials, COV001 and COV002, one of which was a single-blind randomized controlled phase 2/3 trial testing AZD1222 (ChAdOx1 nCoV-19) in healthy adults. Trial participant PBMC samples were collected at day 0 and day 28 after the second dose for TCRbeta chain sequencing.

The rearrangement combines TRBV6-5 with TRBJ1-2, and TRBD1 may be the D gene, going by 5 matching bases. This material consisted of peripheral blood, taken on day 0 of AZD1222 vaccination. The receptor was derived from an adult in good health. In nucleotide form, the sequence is TGTGCCAGCATAAACAGGCCTCTTACCTATGGCTACACCTTC. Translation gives CASINRPLTYGYTF.